These 5 T cell receptor beta chains originate from one sample sequenced in a study of T cell responses to AZD1222 COVID-19 vaccine. Only in-frame clones appear in the TCRdb table, and some are missing; sequencing was by immunoSEQ multiplex PCR. Of some 120,000 clones detected, 75% to 90% appear once; the ten largest clones hold roughly 1.6%. The source was peripheral blood, collected on day 0 of AZD1222 vaccination. Receptors originate from an adult in good health.

This chain links TRBV2 with TRBJ2-7; D gene uncertain. Trimming cost V 3 bases and J 3 bases, with 9 bases left between them. This CDR3 contains 13 residues. Germline V gives CDR1 SNHLY, CDR2 FYNNEI. The CDR3 reads CASSEPLLYEQYF. The CDR3 DNA is TGTGCCAGCAGTGAGCCCTTACTCTACGAGCAGTACTTC. Combining the CDR3 with reference TRBV2 and TRBJ2-7 gives the whole variable domain EPEVTQTPSHQVTQMGQEVILRCVPISNHLYFYWYRQILGQKVEFLVSFYNNEISEKSEIFDDQFSVERPDGSNFTLKIRSTKLEDSAMYFCASSEPLLYEQYFGPGTRLTVT.

The table lists this clone with a count of one. This rearrangement joins TRBV7-9 to TRBJ1-2; D uncertain. CDR1 and CDR2 (germline): SEHNR, FQNEAQ (reference sequence). V dropped 1 base and J dropped 2 bases, with 11 bases sitting between them. This CDR3 comprises 15 residues. CDR3 DNA sequence: TGTGCCAGCAGCTTAGATCGCAGGCTAAACTATGGCTACACCTTC. Translation gives CASSLDRRLNYGYTF.

This chain's CDR3 is CASHLGEGNQPQHF. CDR3 in DNA: TGTGCCAGCCACCTGGGGGAAGGCAATCAGCCCCAGCATTTT. V gene TRBV18 combines with J gene TRBJ1-5, with D perhaps TRBD1 (5 bases). V was shortened by 8 bases and J by 2 bases, with 13 bases between the two germline ends. Germline V gene sequence: CDR1 KGHSH, CDR2 LQKENI. The CDR3 loop spans 14 amino acids.

Turning to this clone: One end of the junction does not line up with germline, which may come from a read error. V gene TRBV6-2 or TRBV6-3 combines with J gene TRBJ2-3; D not certain. In germline, CDR1 is MNHEY, CDR2 SVGEGT. This CDR3 has 11 amino acids. This CDR3 reads CASSYSGSPNF. The CDR3 bases are TGTGCCAGCAGTTACTCGGGTTCTCCCAATTTT.

The rearrangement joins TRBV5-1 to TRBJ2-3, with 7 positions matching TRBD2. The CDR3 length is 16 residues. The V and J ends lost 4 bases and 1 base, in that order; junction bases with no gene match: 9. Germline values: CDR1 SGHRS, CDR2 YFSETQ. The DNA for the CDR3 is TGCGCCAGCAGCCCAGGACTAGACCTCGGCACAGATACGCAGTATTTT. Its translation: CASSPGLDLGTDTQYF.